The 5 T cell receptor beta chains below all came from one sample that was sequenced in a study of T cell responses to AZD1222 COVID-19 vaccine. Sequencing used immunoSEQ multiplex PCR; TCRdb keeps in-frame clones, though not all of them. The table records about 150,000 clones, under 95% of them present only once. This specimen was peripheral blood, taken on day 0 of AZD1222 vaccination. The receptors come from an adult in good health.

The chain is built from TRBV13 and TRBJ2-5; D is undetermined. With 3 bases removed from V and 3 bases from J, the gap between germline ends came to 5 bases. The V gene's germline CDR1 is PRHDT and CDR2 FYEKMQ (reference sequence). The CDR3 is 12 residues long. The CDR3 nucleotides read TGTGCCAGCAGCTTCCGCAAAGAGACCCAGTACTTC. Amino acids: CASSFRKETQYF.

In this sample, this clone turned up a few times. The J gene is TRBJ2-4, the V gene TRBV27; D not resolved. Germline CDR1 and CDR2: MNHEY and SMNVEV (reference sequence). Trimming took off 8 bases at V and 9 bases at J, with 14 bases between the two ends. CDR3 length: 12 residues. The CDR3 reads CASSWPQGIQYF. The CDR3, as DNA: TGTGCCAGCTCGTGGCCCCAAGGCATTCAGTACTTC.

A note on this clone: Other DNA sequences in the same sample also yield this CDR3. The chain has TRBV9 and TRBJ2-5; the match to TRBD2 covers 7 bases. V was pared by 0 bases and J by 1 base, with 3 bases of the junction left unmatched. Germline-derived CDR1 and CDR2 are SGDLS and YYNGEE. The CDR3 totals 15 residues. Here the CDR3 reads CASSVVASGQETQYF. For the CDR3, the DNA is TGTGCCAGCAGCGTAGTAGCTAGCGGCCAAGAGACCCAGTACTTC.

The rearrangement joins TRBV9 to TRBJ1-5, with D perhaps matching TRBD1 (6 bases). The CDR3 length is 14 residues. V shed 4 bases and J shed 4 bases, with 12 bases lying between them. The germline V gene has CDR1 SGDLS and CDR2 YYNGEE. The CDR3 nucleotides read TGTGCCAGCAGCCAGGGGCCGGGAAATCAGCCCCAGCATTTT. Residues: CASSQGPGNQPQHF.

This clone is a singleton in its sample. The chain uses TRBV7-6 and TRBJ1-5, with 7 bases aligning to TRBD1. The trim removed 5 bases at V and 2 bases at J, leaving 15 bases unmatched. Germline V lookup: CDR1 SGHVS, CDR2 FNYEAQ. The CDR3 runs to 18 residues. The CDR3 DNA reads as TGTGCCAGCAGCGCCCGGGACAGCTCCGACTTGGGCAATCAGCCCCAGCATTTT. This translates into CASSARDSSDLGNQPQHF.